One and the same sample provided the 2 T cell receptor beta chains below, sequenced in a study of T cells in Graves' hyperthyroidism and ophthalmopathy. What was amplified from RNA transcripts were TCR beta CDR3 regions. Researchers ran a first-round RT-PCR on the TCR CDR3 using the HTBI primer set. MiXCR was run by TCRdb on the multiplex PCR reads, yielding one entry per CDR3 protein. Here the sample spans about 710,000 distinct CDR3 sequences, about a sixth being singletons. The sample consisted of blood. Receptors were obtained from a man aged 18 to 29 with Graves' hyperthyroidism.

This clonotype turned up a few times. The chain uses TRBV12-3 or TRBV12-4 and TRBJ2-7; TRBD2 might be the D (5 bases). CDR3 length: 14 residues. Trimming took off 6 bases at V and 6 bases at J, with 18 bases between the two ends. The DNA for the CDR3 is TGTGCCAGCAGGCCTACTAGGTTTTCCACCGAGCAGTACTTC. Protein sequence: CASRPTRFSTEQYF.

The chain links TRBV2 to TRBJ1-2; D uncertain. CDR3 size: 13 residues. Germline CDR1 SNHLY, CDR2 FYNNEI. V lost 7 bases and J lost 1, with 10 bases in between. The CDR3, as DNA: TGTGCCAGCATGAAAAACCTTAACTATGGCTACACCTTC. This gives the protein CASMKNLNYGYTF.